Here is one T cell receptor beta chain with its context. The method was immunoSEQ multiplex PCR; TCRdb's version includes in-frame clones alone and lacks a portion of them. Here the sample spans hundreds of thousands of clones, roughly 98% being singletons. Positively selected for CCR7, the CD45RO-negative cells used as naive CD8 cells excluded terminally differentiated effector memory CD45RA+ cells. Each of the donors was a healthy adult who was HIV-negative and had not had a recent acute infection or vaccination. The sample originates from a study of shared clonotypes between healthy human individuals. The material sequenced was naive CD8+ T cells sorted from blood. The clonotype comes from a young man in good health.

CDR3 nucleotide sequence: TGTGCCAGCAGCGTAGGAGTGGATCCCTCCTACGAGCAGTACTTC. Its translation: CASSVGVDPSYEQYF. The chain uses TRBV9 and TRBJ2-7; the D is unclear. CDR1 is SGDLS, CDR2 YYNGEE, per germline. CDR3 length equals 15 residues. V lost 0 bases and J 0 bases, leaving 10 bases between the germline ends.